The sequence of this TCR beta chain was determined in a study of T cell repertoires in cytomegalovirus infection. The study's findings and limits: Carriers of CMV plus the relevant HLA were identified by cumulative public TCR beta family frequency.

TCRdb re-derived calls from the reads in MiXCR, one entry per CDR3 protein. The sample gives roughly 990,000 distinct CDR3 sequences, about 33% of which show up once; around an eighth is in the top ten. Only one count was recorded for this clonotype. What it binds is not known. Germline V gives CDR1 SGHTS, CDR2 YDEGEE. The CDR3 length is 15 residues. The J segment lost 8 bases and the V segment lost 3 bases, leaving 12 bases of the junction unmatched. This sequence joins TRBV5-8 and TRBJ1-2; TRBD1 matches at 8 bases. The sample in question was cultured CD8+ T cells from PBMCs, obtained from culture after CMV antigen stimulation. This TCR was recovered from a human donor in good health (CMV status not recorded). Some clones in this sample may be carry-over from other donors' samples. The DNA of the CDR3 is TGTGCCAGCAGCTACCCGGGACAGGAGCTAGGAGGCTACACCTTC. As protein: CASSYPGQELGGYTF.